This TCR beta chain was found in a study of T cell repertoires in cytomegalovirus infection (dated by TCRdb to between 2018 and 2021). Context from the whole study: The HLA type of each donor mattered for the analysis, because public TCR beta signatures pointed to carriage of CMV infection along with the matching HLA type.

Measured from the cysteine to the phenylalanine, the CDR3 is 15 residues long. The retained sequence is limited to the CDR3, 45 bases, with the frame set at the first base. The germline V gene (reference sequence) gives CDR1 as SEHNR and CDR2 as FQNEAQ. V ends up 6 bases short and J 5 bases short, with an unmatched junction base count of 7. Results and caveats for the whole study, not just this receptor: In the ex vivo response, HLA-C-restricted CMV-specific TCR beta clonotypes were dominant, and in two of eight donors the single most frequent clonotype came from this HLA-C-restricted group. In both this cohort and an independent cohort of a few hundred donors, the cumulative frequency of public TCR beta family members distinguished carriers of CMV infection plus the relevant HLA type.

This clonotype was seen at least ten times. Which antigen it targets is not known. Base quality data are lacking; no much larger clone is found one base away. Data came from an Illumina HiSeq 1500. TCRdb reran the public reads through fastp at Q25 and MiXCR, keeping productive beta chains. A single entry per CDR3 protein holds the most common genes and DNA from its merged rows. Recorded for this sample are more than 150,000 distinct CDR3 sequences; 20% to 25% of them occurred a single time. The top ten constitute roughly 9.7% of the sample. The receptor chain draws on TRBV7-9 and TRBJ2-1; a stretch of 10 junction bases matches TRBD2. This TCR came from a human donor in good health (CMV status not recorded). Some clones in this sample may be carry-over from other donors' samples. Sequenced material: PBMCs. Read as DNA, the sequence is TGTGCCAGCAGTCCACCTAGCGGGAGAGACAATGAGCAGTTCTTC. This translates into CASSPPSGRDNEQFF. The variable domain in full, with residues beyond the CDR3 obtained from the reference TRBV7-9 and TRBJ2-1 genes, is DTGVSQNPRHKITKRGQNVTFRCDPISEHNRLYWYRQTLGQGPEFLTYFQNEAQLEKSRLLSDRFSAERPKGSFSTLEIQRTEQGDSAMYLCASSPPSGRDNEQFFGPGTRLTVL.